The count of the clone carrying this T cell receptor beta chain is one. The data were obtained in a study of memory CD8 T cells in hepatitis C reinfection. Study-wide background: Between 3 and 8 weeks after reinfection detection, peak samples were drawn.

The repertoire was sequenced with immunoSEQ multiplex PCR; TCRdb's copy has only in-frame clones and lacks some. The sample lists 35,000 to 50,000 clones, around nine tenths seen once, with around 1.2% in the top ten. Time point given: peak reinfection, 3 to 8 weeks after reinfection detection. The sorted cells went straight to TCR sequencing with no prior in vitro expansion. V shed 5 bases and J shed 2 bases, with 19 bases lying between them. The CDR3 has 17 amino acids. CDR1 and CDR2 from the germline V gene are SGHTA and FQGNSA. The receptor was isolated from a man in his late teens or twenties with hepatitis C virus infection. The rearrangement links TRBV7-2 to TRBJ1-3; D perhaps matches TRBD1 (5 bases). The sample was naive CD8+ T cells sorted from blood. As DNA, the CDR3 is TGTGCCAGCAGCGCCACCTGGGGGGTCAGCCCTGGAAACACCATATATTTT. Translated, it gives CASSATWGVSPGNTIYF.